A single sample is the source of the 19 T cell receptor beta chains below, sequenced in a study of response to subunit inactivated influenza vaccine (dated by TCRdb to about 2018). Preparation of the library involved RT-PCR. Sequencing relied on an Illumina HiSeq 2500. TCRdb reworked the public reads: Q25 trimming with fastp, MiXCR clone assembly, productive beta chains retained. Each entry is one CDR3 protein sequence, shown with its most common DNA and genes. The sample records roughly 540,000 distinct CDR3 sequences, less than 25% of which are singletons. Around 2.8% of the sample comes from the top ten. This sample was shared with a second study, whose subject was T cells expressing NK-cell markers. Reported in the second study: TCR beta cDNA libraries were made by 5'RACE template switching that added a universal primer site and unique molecular identifiers.

The sample in question was CD4+ T cells sorted from PBMCs, obtained approximately 13 days after vaccination. The origin of the receptors is a man between 50 and 59 years old who received an inactivated influenza vaccine. Donor details come from another sample of the same person, matched by shared clones.

This clonotype appeared a few times. This sequence joins TRBV20-1 and TRBJ2-1; 10 bases align to TRBD1. Germline V gene sequence: CDR1 DFQATT, CDR2 SNEGSKA (reference sequence). The CDR3 spans 15 residues. With 3 bases clipped from V and 2 bases from J, the junction kept 4 bases outside the gene matches. The CDR3 sequence is CSARAGTGAYNEQFF. In DNA, the CDR3 is TGCAGTGCTAGGGCTGGGACAGGGGCCTACAATGAGCAGTTCTTC.

This chain connects TRBV18 to TRBJ1-1; unclear D gene. The CDR3 has 15 amino acids. Germline V gene data show CDR1 as KGHSH and CDR2 as LQKENI. V was trimmed by 0 bases and J by 1 base, leaving 9 bases between them. Written as DNA, the CDR3 is TGTGCCAGCTCACCACCAAATGGAAAGAACACTGAAGCTTTCTTT. It translates to CASSPPNGKNTEAFF.

The chain recombines TRBV10-3 with TRBJ1-1, with D perhaps TRBD1 (6 bases). This CDR3 comprises 13 residues. V shed 9 bases and J shed 1 base, with 12 bases lying between them. Germline CDR1 and CDR2: ENHRY and SYGVKD. CDR3 nucleotides: TGTGCCATTAACAGGGAGTGGAACACTGAAGCTTTCTTT. Amino acids: CAINREWNTEAFF.

V usage is TRBV4-1 and J usage is TRBJ1-5; 9 positions match TRBD1. CDR3 length: 17 residues. Germline CDR1 reads MGHRA; CDR2 reads YSYEKL. Trimming cost V 4 bases and J 5 bases; bases outside gene matches: 12. In DNA form, the CDR3 reads TGCGCCAGCAGCCGGACACTCCGGGACAGGGAATATCAGCCCCAGCATTTT. It translates to CASSRTLRDREYQPQHF.

This clonotype showed up just a few times. The chain joins TRBV28 to TRBJ2-7; no definite D call. Germline V lookup: CDR1 MDHEN, CDR2 SYDVKM. There are 12 residues in the CDR3. The V and J ends lost 5 bases and 3 bases respectively, with 8 bases between them. CDR3 loop: CASSVRSYEQYF. The DNA of the CDR3 is TGTGCCAGCAGTGTCAGGAGCTACGAGCAGTACTTC. The variable domain in full, with the rest retrieved from reference TRBV28 and TRBJ2-7, is DVKVTQSSRYLVKRTGEKVFLECVQDMDHENMFWYRQDPGLGLRLIYFSYDVKMKEKGDIPEGYSVSREKKERFSLILESASTNQTSMYLCASSVRSYEQYFGPGTRLTVT.

There are many counts of this clonotype. This chain joins TRBV4-3 and TRBJ2-7; a weak D match, TRBD1 (5 bases). V was cut by 1 base and J by 8 bases, with 12 bases left in between. The CDR3 sequence is 13 residues long. CDR1 LGHNA and CDR2 YSLEER come from the germline V gene. The CDR3 protein is CASSQAAGLKQYF. CDR3 bases: TGCGCCAGCAGCCAAGCCGCAGGGTTGAAGCAGTACTTC.

The gene calls are TRBV7-9 and TRBJ2-1; D is possibly TRBD2 (7 bases). Germline V gene data show CDR1 as SEHNR and CDR2 as FQNEAQ (reference sequence). The CDR3 is made up of 16 amino acids. Between the trimmed V and J ends, which lost 0 bases and 8 bases, there was a span of 17 bases. CDR3: CASSLARGGGHDEQFF. DNA of the CDR3: TGTGCCAGCAGCTTAGCCCGGGGAGGGGGTCATGATGAGCAGTTCTTC.

The J gene is TRBJ2-1, the V gene TRBV27; 8 positions match TRBD2. J lost 6 bases, V lost 6 bases, and 10 bases had no gene match. CDR3 size: 15 residues. Germline CDR1 and CDR2: MNHEY and SMNVEV (reference sequence). The CDR3 DNA is TGTGCCAGCAGCCGCAGTGGACTAGCTTTCAATGAGCAGTTCTTC. Amino acids: CASSRSGLAFNEQFF.

This clonotype has more than one count but fewer than ten. The chain recombines TRBV9 with TRBJ2-7; 11 bases are shared with TRBD2. V shed 4 bases, J shed 6 bases, and the junction held 3 bases outside the gene matches. This CDR3 spans 13 amino acids. The V gene's germline CDR1 is SGDLS and CDR2 YYNGEE. CDR3 protein: CASSTSGGSEQYF. For the CDR3, the DNA is TGTGCCAGCAGCACTAGCGGGGGAAGCGAGCAGTACTTC.

The chain combines TRBV29-1 with TRBJ2-3; 7 bases map to TRBD1. Trimming cost V 4 bases and J 4 bases; bases outside gene matches: 5. The length of the CDR3 is 13 residues. CDR1 is SQVTM and CDR2 is ANQGSEA in the germline V gene. In DNA, the CDR3 is TGCAGCGTTGTCCACAGGGGACCAGATACGCAGTATTTT. It yields the protein CSVVHRGPDTQYF.

The CDR3 DNA reads TGTGCCACCAGCAGGGAGGGACAGAACTATGAGCAGTTCTTC. Translation: CATSREGQNYEQFF. The rearrangement uses TRBV15 and TRBJ2-1; D possibly corresponds to TRBD1 (7 bases). The V gene lost 3 bases and the J gene lost 8 bases, with 14 bases spanning the gap. The CDR3 is 14 amino acids. The V gene's germline CDR1 is LNHNV and CDR2 YYDKDF (reference sequence).

V is TRBV5-6 and J is TRBJ2-7, with 7 bases aligning to TRBD2. The CDR3 consists of 13 residues. V shed 7 bases, J shed 6 bases, and the junction held 10 bases outside the gene matches. Germline CDR1 SGHDT, CDR2 YYEEEE. CDR3 amino acids: CASFIGGKVEQYF. Here the CDR3 DNA reads TGTGCCAGCTTCATCGGGGGGAAGGTCGAGCAGTACTTC.

The rearrangement links TRBV5-4 to TRBJ1-2; the match to TRBD1 covers 8 bases. The CDR3 has 15 amino acids. Germline loops: CDR1 SGHNT, CDR2 YYREEE (reference sequence). V lost 0 bases and J lost 5; bases outside the gene matches: 6. The chain's CDR3 is CASSLAQGALYGYTF. In DNA form, the CDR3 reads TGTGCCAGCAGCTTGGCCCAGGGGGCGCTTTATGGCTACACCTTC.

The V gene is TRBV11-2, the J gene TRBJ2-1; D gene ambiguous. V lost 4 bases and J 6 bases, leaving 10 bases between the germline ends. The germline gives CDR1 SGHAT, CDR2 FQNNGV. The CDR3 length is 13 residues. CDR3 residues: CASSSRFRNEQFF. In DNA form, the CDR3 reads TGTGCCAGCAGCTCCAGGTTCCGCAATGAGCAGTTCTTC.

V gene TRBV7-8 combines with J gene TRBJ2-7; D remains ambiguous. CDR3 length: 15 amino acids. Germline CDR1 and CDR2: SGHVS and FQNEAQ. Trimming removed 2 bases from V and 3 bases from J, with 14 bases in between. CDR3 coding DNA: TGTGCCAGCAGCTTAAAGGACGCCGGTAGCTACGAGCAGTACTTC. Its protein is CASSLKDAGSYEQYF.

This clonotype was seen a few times. The CDR3 region has the DNA TGTGCCAGCAGCCAAGCGTATCACAGAAACAATGAGCAGTTCTTC. Translating it yields CASSQAYHRNNEQFF. The rearrangement links TRBV3-1 to TRBJ2-1; D unclear. Germline CDR1 LGHDT, CDR2 YNNKEL (reference sequence). The CDR3 loop spans 15 amino acids. V lost 1 base and J 5 bases, leaving 12 bases between the germline ends.

The V gene is TRBV6-1, the J gene TRBJ1-1, with D perhaps TRBD1 (5 bases). The ends were cut back, 7 bases at V and 1 base at J, with 10 bases in the middle. This CDR3 is built from 13 residues. Germline CDR1 MNHNS, CDR2 SASEGT. The CDR3 DNA reads as TGTGCCAGCAACCGACAGACGAACACTGAAGCTTTCTTT. Residues: CASNRQTNTEAFF.

The chain recombines TRBV6-6 with TRBJ2-7; D perhaps matches TRBD1 (5 bases). In germline, CDR1 is MNHNY, CDR2 SVGAGI (reference sequence). V was clipped by 7 bases and J by 3 bases, with 7 bases between them. This CDR3 comprises 11 residues. For the CDR3, the DNA is TGTGCCAGCAAGGGGAACTACGAGCAGTACTTC. This gives the protein CASKGNYEQYF.

V gene TRBV20-1 combines with J gene TRBJ2-7, with D possibly TRBD2 on 7 matching bases. Germline loops: CDR1 DFQATT, CDR2 SNEGSKA (reference sequence). V dropped 0 bases and J dropped 2 bases, with 17 bases sitting between them. This CDR3 has 16 amino acids. The DNA of the CDR3 is TGCAGTGCTAGAGATCCCGGAGGGGGGGGCACCTACGAGCAGTACTTC. Translating it yields CSARDPGGGGTYEQYF.